Each of the 20 T cell receptor beta chains below was sequenced from the same sample in a study of graft-versus-host responses after intestinal transplantation. TCRdb's table, derived via immunoSEQ multiplex PCR, lists solely in-frame clones and lacks some. The table records around 50,000 clones, 70% to 90% of them present only once. The material sequenced was PBMCs, taken 26 days after transplant. The receptors stem from a human patient who received an intestinal transplant, so some T cells may come from the graft donor.

The chain uses TRBV5-6 and TRBJ2-7, with 7 bases identical to TRBD1. Germline V lookup: CDR1 SGHDT, CDR2 YYEEEE. This CDR3 is 12 amino acids long. In DNA, the CDR3 is TGTGCCAGCAGCTTGGGGGCGACAGGGACCGACGTC. Protein: CASSLGATGTDV.

Regarding this clone: This CDR3 is also generated by other DNA sequences in the sample. The chain has TRBV6-1 and TRBJ2-7, with 9 bases aligning to TRBD1. CDR1 and CDR2 from the germline V gene are MNHNS and SASEGT. The CDR3 contains 15 residues. Trimming took 6 bases from V and 3 from J; bases not matched to a gene: 9. CDR3 sequence: CASRVPGQGFYEQYF. CDR3 bases: TGTGCCAGCAGAGTGCCGGGACAGGGATTCTACGAGCAGTACTTC.

The chain carries TRBV27 and TRBJ2-7, with 8 bases aligning to TRBD1. CDR3 size: 13 residues. The germline V gene has CDR1 MNHEY and CDR2 SMNVEV (reference sequence). The V and J ends lost 3 bases and 2 bases, in that order; junction bases with no gene match: 0. The CDR3: CASSLTGAYEQYF. Written as DNA, the CDR3 is TGTGCCAGCAGTTTGACAGGGGCCTACGAGCAGTACTTC.

The chain is built from TRBV5-1 and TRBJ2-2; unclear D gene. Trimming shortened V by 6 bases and J by 6 bases, and 9 bases separated the two germline ends. The germline CDR1 and CDR2 sequences are SGHRS and YFSETQ. The CDR3 runs to 12 residues. The CDR3 protein is CASTPSSGELFF. The CDR3 nucleotides read TGCGCCAGCACTCCTAGTTCCGGGGAGCTGTTTTTT.

This clone is a singleton in its sample. V and J are TRBV5-1 and TRBJ1-2; TRBD1 is a possible D gene (6 bases). This CDR3 is 16 amino acids long. The V gene lost 6 bases and the J gene lost 4 bases, with 22 bases spanning the gap. Looked up from germline, CDR1 is SGHRS and CDR2 is YFSETQ. CDR3: CASNSGLIQGSYGYTF. The CDR3 bases are TGCGCCAGCAACTCGGGCCTCATACAGGGAAGCTATGGCTACACCTTC.

This clone has a single count. The chain carries TRBV29-1 and TRBJ1-2; TRBD1 matches 10 bases. The CDR3 is 19 amino acids. The trim removed 1 base at V and 8 bases at J, leaving 22 bases unmatched. Germline V gene lookup returns CDR1 SQVTM and CDR2 ANQGSEA. CDR3: CSVEGPSDRGGPDGLGYTF. In DNA form, the CDR3 reads TGCAGCGTTGAAGGCCCCTCGGACAGGGGGGGACCAGATGGGTTGGGCTACACCTTC.

The chain uses TRBV25-1 and TRBJ2-2, with no clear D. The V end was cut by 4 bases, the J end by 8 bases, with 8 bases between. Germline CDR1 is MGHDK and CDR2 is SYGVNS. This CDR3 is built from 12 residues. Written as DNA, the CDR3 is TGTGCCAGCAGTGCAGCGTCGGGGGAGCTGTTTTTT. Translation gives CASSAASGELFF.

The V gene is TRBV7-8, the J gene TRBJ2-5; maybe TRBD1 (5 bases). The length of the CDR3 is 17 residues. Germline values: CDR1 SGHVS, CDR2 FQNEAQ. V was clipped by 0 bases and J by 2 bases, with 16 bases between them. In DNA form, the CDR3 reads TGTGCCAGCAGCTTAGCGCTAACAGGCGAGGAGCAAGAGACCCAGTACTTC. Amino acid sequence: CASSLALTGEEQETQYF.

This clone is a singleton in its sample. The chain couples TRBV2 to TRBJ1-4, with no clear D. V was shortened by 4 bases and J by 8 bases, with 11 bases between the two germline ends. This CDR3 spans 13 amino acids. Germline CDR1 reads SNHLY; CDR2 reads FYNNEI. CDR3 region: CASSVLSREKLFF. DNA of the CDR3: TGTGCCAGCAGTGTACTATCTCGGGAAAAACTGTTTTTT.

V is TRBV27 and J is TRBJ2-1; TRBD2 matches at 9 bases. This CDR3 has 15 amino acids. V lost 2 bases to trimming and J lost 10 bases; unmatched junction nucleotides: 9. CDR1 and CDR2 from the germline V gene are MNHEY and SMNVEV (reference sequence). CDR3 in amino acids: CASSLRLAGTSEQFF. CDR3 bases: TGTGCCAGCAGTTTACGGCTAGCGGGGACCTCCGAGCAGTTCTTC.

This chain links TRBV19 with TRBJ2-3; 7 nucleotides align to TRBD2. This CDR3 comprises 15 residues. The V gene's germline CDR1 is LNHDA and CDR2 SQIVND (reference sequence). V lost 0 bases and J lost 7; bases outside the gene matches: 7. The CDR3 sequence: CASSIDGGRGNTQYF. The CDR3 DNA follows: TGTGCCAGTAGTATAGACGGCGGGAGAGGAAATACGCAGTATTTT. Based on the CDR3 plus reference TRBV19 and TRBJ2-3, the full variable domain is DGGITQSPKYLFRKEGQNVTLSCEQNLNHDAMYWYRQDPGQGLRLIYYSQIVNDFQKGDIAEGYSVSREKKESFPLTVTSAQKNPTAFYLCASSIDGGRGNTQYFGPGTRLTVL.

The rearrangement uses TRBV6-5 and TRBJ2-1; D perhaps matches TRBD1 (5 bases). The V gene lost 6 bases and the J gene lost 4 bases, with 10 bases spanning the gap. CDR3 length: 13 residues. Looked up from germline, CDR1 is MNHEY and CDR2 is SVGAGI. The CDR3 bases are TGTGCCAGCAGCAGGGCAGTTTACAATGAGCAGTTCTTC. It specifies CASSRAVYNEQFF.

V is TRBV28 and J is TRBJ1-6; no firm D call. Germline V lookup: CDR1 MDHEN, CDR2 SYDVKM. Trimming took 3 bases from V and 9 from J, leaving 9 bases between them. The CDR3 is 13 residues long. CDR3 sequence (DNA): TGTGCCAGCAGTTTGGGAGTGGGTTCACCCCTCCACTTT. This encodes CASSLGVGSPLHF.

The genes are TRBV5-8 and TRBJ1-1; TRBD1 is a possible D gene (6 bases). CDR3 length equals 13 residues. The germline gives CDR1 SGHTS, CDR2 YDEGEE. V shed 2 bases and J shed 4 bases, with 9 bases lying between them. CDR3 residues: CASSLGGSTEAFF. DNA of the CDR3: TGTGCCAGCAGCTTAGGGGGAAGCACTGAAGCTTTCTTT. The full variable domain, its missing parts supplied by reference TRBV5-8 and TRBJ1-1, is EAGVTQSPTHLIKTRGQQATLRCSPISGHTSVYWYQQALGLGLQFLLWYDEGEERNRGNFPPRFSGRQFPNYSSELNVNALELEDSALYLCASSLGGSTEAFFGQGTRLTVV.

The rearrangement joins TRBV2 to TRBJ2-3; 7 bases match TRBD2. With 2 bases clipped from V and 4 bases from J, the junction kept 12 bases outside the gene matches. Per germline, CDR1 SNHLY and CDR2 FYNNEI. The CDR3 has 17 residues. Here the CDR3 DNA reads TGTGCCAGCAGTGAATTACGTGCGGGAGCGGCCCCAGATACGCAGTATTTT. Residues: CASSELRAGAAPDTQYF.

The chain couples TRBV27 to TRBJ1-5; 8 positions match TRBD1. The V segment lost 5 bases and the J segment 1 base; nucleotides outside the gene matches: 10. The CDR3 sequence is 17 residues long. Germline assignment: CDR1 MNHEY and CDR2 SMNVEV (reference sequence). The CDR3 reads CASSPYRQGKSNQPQHF. The DNA of the CDR3 is TGTGCCAGCAGTCCCTACCGACAGGGGAAAAGCAATCAGCCCCAGCATTTT.

V is TRBV5-4 and J is TRBJ2-7, with D possibly being TRBD2 (5 bases). The germline V and J ends were trimmed by 2 bases and 2 bases, with 14 bases remaining between them. The germline V gene has CDR1 SGHNT and CDR2 YYREEE (reference sequence). The CDR3 has 15 amino acids. In nucleotides, the CDR3 is TGTGCCAGCAGCTTTGAGGCGGACTCGGCCTACGAGCAGTACTTC. Translating gives CASSFEADSAYEQYF.

The rearrangement joins TRBV27 to TRBJ2-1; maybe TRBD2 (6 bases). This CDR3 has 15 amino acids. Trimming shortened V by 8 bases and J by 0 bases, and 14 bases separated the two germline ends. Germline V gives CDR1 MNHEY, CDR2 SMNVEV (reference sequence). The CDR3, as DNA: TGTGCCAGCTTGGGGGGTTTTAGCTCCTACAATGAGCAGTTCTTC. Protein product: CASLGGFSSYNEQFF.

This clone was picked up a small number of times. This rearrangement joins TRBV28 to TRBJ1-5; 7 positions agree with TRBD1. Trimming removed 6 bases from V and 6 bases from J; junction bases left unmatched: 11. This CDR3 region has 15 residues. Germline assignment: CDR1 MDHEN and CDR2 SYDVKM. In nucleotides, the CDR3 is TGTGCCAGCAGCCCGACAGGGAGAAAAGGTCAGCCCCAGCATTTT. This codes for CASSPTGRKGQPQHF.

The chain links TRBV4-2 to TRBJ2-7; no definite D call. The CDR3 loop spans 16 amino acids. Per germline, CDR1 LGHNA and CDR2 YNFKEQ. The V end was cut by 0 bases, the J end by 3 bases, with 15 bases between. CDR3 coding DNA: TGTGCCAGCAGCCAAGACGCCGTCTCGCTATTCTACGAGCAGTACTTC. Translation: CASSQDAVSLFYEQYF.